The present TCR beta chain was sequenced within a study of technical replicates of blood from several donors. In germline, CDR1 is SEHNR, CDR2 FQNEAQ (reference sequence). V lost 2 bases, J lost 3 bases, and 16 bases lay in between. This CDR3 has 16 amino acids. Method: immunoSEQ multiplex PCR; TCRdb's copy keeps in-frame clones and lacks some. The sample consists of 75,000 to 90,000 clones, roughly 94% of them appearing once. Sequencing was carried out using T cells isolated from PBMCs. The receptor's source is a human donor in good health. V gene TRBV7-9 combines with J gene TRBJ2-5; possibly TRBD2 for D (6 bases). For the CDR3, the DNA is TGTGCCAGCAGCTTATTGGCCGTGGCGGGAAAAGAGACCCAGTACTTC. The encoded protein is CASSLLAVAGKETQYF.